The 30 T cell receptor beta chains listed next were all sequenced from one sample in a study of T cell responses to AZD1222 COVID-19 vaccine. Sequencing used immunoSEQ multiplex PCR; TCRdb keeps in-frame clones, though not all of them. The data hold roughly 110,000 clones, with roughly 89% observed a single time. Sequencing used peripheral blood, obtained on day 0 of AZD1222 vaccination. The receptors shown here come from an adult in good health.

The chain carries TRBV7-2 and TRBJ2-1, with 9 bases fitting TRBD1. The CDR3 contains 17 residues. The J segment lost 5 bases and the V segment lost 0 bases, leaving 8 bases of the junction unmatched. Germline V gives CDR1 SGHTA, CDR2 FQGNSA. The CDR3 protein is CASSLASGTGSDNEQFF. CDR3 in DNA: TGTGCCAGCAGCTTAGCGTCCGGGACAGGGTCCGACAATGAGCAGTTCTTC. Looking up the rest from reference TRBV7-2 and TRBJ2-1 gives the full variable domain: GAGVSQSPSNKVTEKGKDVELRCDPISGHTALYWYRQSLGQGLEFLIYFQGNSAPDKSGLPSDRFSAERTGGSVSTLTIQRTQQEDSAVYLCASSLASGTGSDNEQFFGPGTRLTVL.

This chain uses TRBV7-9 with TRBJ2-1; possibly TRBD1 or TRBD2 for D (7 bases each). CDR1 is SEHNR, CDR2 FQNEAQ, per germline (reference sequence). V lost 2 bases to trimming and J lost 4 bases, with 18 bases between them. This CDR3 comprises 17 residues. The CDR3, as DNA: TGTGCCAGCAGCTTAAAAGCAGGGGGAGGGCTTTACAATGAGCAGTTCTTC. Its protein product is CASSLKAGGGLYNEQFF.

The V and J genes are TRBV28 and TRBJ2-7, with a possible D match to TRBD2 (5 bases). Trimming pared 3 bases from V and 2 bases from J, leaving 11 bases between. This CDR3 is 14 amino acids long. CDR1 and CDR2 from the germline V gene are MDHEN and SYDVKM. This CDR3 reads CASSLAGSAYEQYF. Written as DNA, the CDR3 is TGTGCCAGCAGTTTGGCGGGTAGCGCCTACGAGCAGTACTTC.

The V gene is TRBV6-5, the J gene TRBJ2-7, with D perhaps matching TRBD2 (6 bases). Germline lookup yields CDR1 MNHEY and CDR2 SVGAGI. Trimming left V 7 bases short and J 6 bases short, with 22 bases between. This CDR3 spans 15 amino acids. The CDR3 DNA reads TGTGCCAGCACTGTATCCCGGGACTGGACGGCCGAGCAGTACTTC. Translation gives CASTVSRDWTAEQYF.

This clone has just one count. The rearrangement joins TRBV7-2 to TRBJ2-1; D is ambiguous. CDR3 length equals 14 residues. Germline values: CDR1 SGHTA, CDR2 FQGNSA. The V and J ends lost 0 bases and 10 bases respectively, with 13 bases between them. This chain's CDR3 is CASSLATAYYEQFF. The CDR3 DNA is TGTGCCAGCAGCTTAGCCACAGCATATTACGAGCAGTTCTTC.

V is TRBV5-6 and J is TRBJ1-6; 8 positions agree with TRBD1. The germline V gene encodes CDR1 SGHDT and CDR2 YYEEEE. V dropped 0 bases and J dropped 7; count of bases not matched to a gene: 9. The CDR3 length is 17 residues. CDR3 protein: CASSLDPLRTGNSPLHF. The CDR3 region has the DNA TGTGCCAGCAGCTTGGACCCCCTCCGGACAGGGAATTCACCCCTCCACTTT.

This rearrangement joins TRBV28 to TRBJ1-4; D is unclear. The CDR3 is made up of 14 amino acids. Germline CDR1 and CDR2: MDHEN and SYDVKM. The germline V and J ends were trimmed by 6 bases and 2 bases, with 10 bases remaining between them. The CDR3 coding sequence is TGTGCCAGCAGCACCTCCCGGACTAATGAAAAACTGTTTTTT. Amino acid sequence: CASSTSRTNEKLFF.

The count of this clone is one. The rearrangement uses TRBV29-1 and TRBJ1-3; D possibly corresponds to TRBD1 (6 bases). Germline V gives CDR1 SQVTM, CDR2 ANQGSEA. Trimming shortened V by 7 bases and J by 2 bases, and 21 bases separated the two germline ends. CDR3 length equals 16 residues. The CDR3 is CSAAAPGTSTGNTIYF. CDR3 nucleotide sequence: TGCAGCGCCGCAGCCCCCGGGACATCGACTGGAAACACCATATATTTT.

The V call is TRBV6-6, the J call TRBJ2-3, with D maybe TRBD1 (6 bases). V was clipped by 7 bases and J by 2 bases, with 10 bases between them. CDR3 length equals 13 residues. Germline-derived CDR1 and CDR2 are MNHNY and SVGAGI (reference sequence). The CDR3 coding sequence is TGTGCCAGCAAAAAGGGGGACACAGATACGCAGTATTTT. Translated, it gives CASKKGDTDTQYF.

Only a few counts were recorded for this clone. The J gene is TRBJ2-1, the V gene TRBV19; 11 nucleotides line up with TRBD2. V shed 3 bases and J 6 bases; nucleotides not matched to a gene: 7. Germline lookup yields CDR1 LNHDA and CDR2 SQIVND (reference sequence). This CDR3 contains 16 residues. The CDR3 DNA reads TGTGCCAGTAGTATCGTAGCGGGAGGGCCGGGCAATGAGCAGTTCTTC. Protein sequence: CASSIVAGGPGNEQFF.

This clone was seen a handful of times. The chain combines TRBV28 with TRBJ1-1; D possibly corresponds to TRBD1 (6 bases). The germline V and J ends were trimmed by 6 bases and 5 bases, with 19 bases remaining between them. The CDR3 is made up of 15 amino acids. The V gene's germline CDR1 is MDHEN and CDR2 SYDVKM. As DNA, the CDR3 is TGTGCCAGCAGCCTACCCGGGGGCTCAGGGACTGAAGCTTTCTTT. This encodes CASSLPGGSGTEAFF.

The gene calls are TRBV19 and TRBJ2-7; D perhaps matches TRBD2 (6 bases). CDR3 length equals 13 residues. V was pared by 4 bases and J by 4 bases, with 11 bases between. The germline V gene encodes CDR1 LNHDA and CDR2 SQIVND (reference sequence). CDR3 sequence (DNA): TGTGCCAGTAGTAGATCTAGCGAATACGAGCAGTACTTC. Translating gives CASSRSSEYEQYF.

This chain joins TRBV5-4 and TRBJ2-3; D uncertain. Germline V gene data show CDR1 as SGHNT and CDR2 as YYREEE (reference sequence). Trimming shortened V by 0 bases and J by 3 bases, and 14 bases separated the two germline ends. CDR3 length: 16 residues. DNA of the CDR3: TGTGCCAGCAGCTTGGTTCGTCTGGGCTTGACAGATACGCAGTATTTT. It codes for CASSLVRLGLTDTQYF.

The rearrangement uses TRBV3-1 (or the pseudogene TRBV3-2) and TRBJ2-7, with TRBD1 matching 8 bases. The CDR3 is made up of 13 amino acids. Per germline, CDR1 LGHDT and CDR2 YNNKEL (reference sequence). Trimming removed 3 bases from V and 3 bases from J; junction bases left unmatched: 1. The CDR3 region has the DNA TGTGCCAGCAGCCACGGGACAGGCTACGAGCAGTACTTC. Protein sequence: CASSHGTGYEQYF.

A single count supports this clone. The chain combines TRBV7-2 with TRBJ2-5; 9 positions agree with TRBD2. The junction had 3 bases not matched to a gene; V was cut back by 0 bases and J by 7 bases. Germline values: CDR1 SGHTA, CDR2 FQGNSA. The CDR3 has 14 amino acids. The CDR3 nucleotides read TGTGCCAGCAGCTTAGCATGGCGGGAGGGGACCCAGTACTTC. This codes for CASSLAWREGTQYF.

This clone has just one count. The chain is built from TRBV11-2 and TRBJ1-1; D not resolved. CDR1 SGHAT and CDR2 FQNNGV come from the germline V gene. Trimming cost V 5 bases and J 4 bases, with 14 bases left between them. This CDR3 has 14 amino acids. CDR3 region: CASSRVRGATEAFF. CDR3 coding DNA: TGTGCCAGCAGCAGGGTCCGAGGAGCCACTGAAGCTTTCTTT.

V is TRBV6-6 and J is TRBJ1-4, with D uncertain. The CDR3 runs 14 residues. Germline V gives CDR1 MNHNY, CDR2 SVGAGI (reference sequence). Trimming took 0 bases from V and 8 from J, leaving 10 bases between them. CDR3 nucleotide sequence: TGTGCCAGCAGTTACTCACCCGGGTTGGAAAAACTGTTTTTT. This translates into CASSYSPGLEKLFF.

This clone showed up just once. J is TRBJ1-2 and V is TRBV28; D gene uncertain. V lost 7 bases to trimming and J lost 4 bases, with 16 bases between them. This CDR3 contains 14 residues. Germline-derived CDR1 and CDR2 are MDHEN and SYDVKM. The CDR3 protein is CASKPSGGGYGYTF. The DNA of the CDR3 is TGTGCCAGCAAACCCTCCGGAGGTGGCTATGGCTACACCTTC.

This clone has just a few counts. The chain couples TRBV7-2 to TRBJ2-5; D gene uncertain. Germline loops: CDR1 SGHTA, CDR2 FQGNSA. V lost 1 base and J lost 1, with 1 base in between. The CDR3 is made up of 12 amino acids. Here the CDR3 reads CASSLVQETQYF. The CDR3 coding sequence is TGTGCCAGCAGCTTAGTCCAAGAGACCCAGTACTTC. The entire variable domain, with the rest obtained from reference TRBV7-2 and TRBJ2-5, is as follows: GAGVSQSPSNKVTEKGKDVELRCDPISGHTALYWYRQSLGQGLEFLIYFQGNSAPDKSGLPSDRFSAERTGGSVSTLTIQRTQQEDSAVYLCASSLVQETQYFGPGTRLLVL.

CDR3 nucleotide sequence: TGTGCCAGCATCACCCGGGGGTTCAGAGGCTACACCTTC. It yields the protein CASITRGFRGYTF. This chain connects TRBV28 to TRBJ1-2, with D possibly matching TRBD1 (5 bases). The germline V gene has CDR1 MDHEN and CDR2 SYDVKM. CDR3 length: 13 residues. V lost 7 bases and J lost 8, with 17 bases in between.

The rearrangement uses TRBV6-5 and TRBJ1-5; no clear D gene. The CDR3 sequence is 13 residues long. The germline V and J ends were trimmed by 6 bases and 3 bases, with 9 bases remaining between them. Germline values: CDR1 MNHEY, CDR2 SVGAGI. CDR3 bases: TGTGCCAGCAGCAATAGGGACAATCAGCCCCAGCATTTT. Translating it yields CASSNRDNQPQHF.

V usage is TRBV5-1 and J usage is TRBJ1-6; no firm D call. The CDR3 is 15 residues long. CDR1 and CDR2 from the germline V gene are SGHRS and YFSETQ. V lost 1 base and J lost 5, with 10 bases in between. The CDR3 nucleotides read TGCGCCAGCAGCTTGATGACTGGGGATAATTCACCCCTCCACTTT. Its translation is CASSLMTGDNSPLHF.

This chain joins TRBV7-8 and TRBJ2-7, with a tentative D call TRBD2 (7 bases). V was clipped by 2 bases and J by 1 base, with 18 bases between them. Germline V gene sequence: CDR1 SGHVS, CDR2 FQNEAQ. This CDR3 comprises 17 residues. The CDR3 is CASSLSPGAGVSYEQYF. The CDR3 coding sequence is TGTGCCAGCAGCTTATCCCCAGGGGCGGGAGTTTCCTACGAGCAGTACTTC.

This chain joins TRBV30 and TRBJ1-2, with D perhaps matching TRBD1 (5 bases). This CDR3 contains 16 residues. V was trimmed by 4 bases and J by 0 bases, leaving 18 bases between them. The V gene's germline CDR1 is GTSNPN and CDR2 SVGIG (reference sequence). The CDR3 loop reads CAWKPNPPGTNYGYTF. In DNA form, the CDR3 reads TGTGCCTGGAAACCGAATCCCCCAGGGACTAACTATGGCTACACCTTC. The whole variable domain, remainder taken from reference TRBV30 and TRBJ1-2, is SQTIHQWPATLVQPVGSPLSLECTVEGTSNPNLYWYRQAAGRGLQLLFYSVGIGQISSEVPQNLSASRPQDRQFILSSKKLLLSDSGFYLCAWKPNPPGTNYGYTFGSGTRLTVV.

The chain joins TRBV28 to TRBJ1-1, with 8 bases identical to TRBD1. This CDR3 is built from 14 residues. The J segment lost 4 bases and the V segment lost 7 bases, leaving 8 bases of the junction unmatched. In germline, CDR1 is MDHEN, CDR2 SYDVKM. The CDR3 coding sequence is TGTGCCAGCAATCGTGACAGGGGTTTCACTGAAGCTTTCTTT. Encoded protein: CASNRDRGFTEAFF.

The chain employs TRBV28 and TRBJ1-1; 7 nucleotides match TRBD1. CDR3 length equals 15 residues. The V segment lost 7 bases and the J segment 8 bases; nucleotides outside the gene matches: 16. The germline V gene has CDR1 MDHEN and CDR2 SYDVKM. This CDR3 is CASTSGGIGGREAFF. CDR3 DNA: TGTGCCAGCACCTCAGGGGGGATAGGGGGCAGGGAAGCTTTCTTT.

This chain joins TRBV2 and TRBJ2-3; D is unresolved. Germline V gene lookup returns CDR1 SNHLY and CDR2 FYNNEI. CDR3 size: 15 residues. V lost 6 bases, J lost 0 bases, and 13 bases lay in between. The CDR3 is CASRVYPSSTDTQYF. DNA of the CDR3: TGTGCCAGCAGGGTATACCCGTCTAGCACAGATACGCAGTATTTT.

The V call is TRBV24-1, the J call TRBJ2-1; 7 bases agree with TRBD1. Per the germline V gene, CDR1 is KGHDR and CDR2 is SFDVKD. This CDR3 region has 14 residues. The junction had 8 bases not matched to a gene; V was cut back by 4 bases and J by 9 bases. CDR3 nucleotides: TGTGCCACCAGTGAAGCGACAGGGCGGCCTGAGCAGTTCTTC. It yields the protein CATSEATGRPEQFF.

A single count supports this clone. The V call is TRBV5-8, the J call TRBJ2-5; D remains unclear. The germline CDR1 and CDR2 sequences are SGHTS and YDEGEE. The CDR3 spans 13 residues. V was pared by 7 bases and J by 7 bases, with 17 bases between. This CDR3 reads CASFGLPGGTQYF. The CDR3 nucleotides are TGTGCCAGCTTCGGGCTCCCGGGTGGGACCCAGTACTTC.

This rearrangement joins TRBV2 to TRBJ2-2; 8 bases agree with TRBD2. The trim removed 5 bases at V and 4 bases at J, leaving 6 bases unmatched. Germline lookup yields CDR1 SNHLY and CDR2 FYNNEI. This CDR3 has 15 amino acids. CDR3 bases: TGTGCCAGCAGTTACAAGGCGGGAGGCACCGGGGAGCTGTTTTTT. Translated: CASSYKAGGTGELFF. The variable domain in full, completed from reference TRBV2 and TRBJ2-2, reads EPEVTQTPSHQVTQMGQEVILRCVPISNHLYFYWYRQILGQKVEFLVSFYNNEISEKSEIFDDQFSVERPDGSNFTLKIRSTKLEDSAMYFCASSYKAGGTGELFFGEGSRLTVL.